This TCR beta chain derives from a study of OX40 agonist ivuxolimab in advanced cancers. Study-wide points: Clonal expansion by week 6 occurred in CD4+ and CD8+ blood T cells (at 0.1 to 3.0 mg/kg).

TCRdb's copy holds only in-frame clones and misses some; the assay was immunoSEQ multiplex PCR. The data hold under 25,000 clones, with roughly four fifths observed a single time. This clone was picked up a small number of times. What it binds is not known. The V and J ends lost 5 bases and 0 bases respectively, with 14 bases between them. The CDR3 is 15 amino acids. Germline assignment: CDR1 PRHDT and CDR2 FYEKMQ (reference sequence). The source is an adult with an advanced solid tumor such as melanoma, head and neck, liver or kidney cancer. V is TRBV13 and J is TRBJ2-7; D call uncertain. Specimen: CD4+ or CD8+ T cells sorted from blood, collected in a trial of the OX40 agonist ivuxolimab. In DNA, the CDR3 is TGTGCCAGCAGCGCGTCCCTGCCCAGCTCCTACGAGCAGTACTTC. Its protein is CASSASLPSSYEQYF.